This entry features one T cell receptor (beta chain) sequence. The data were obtained in a study of blood T cell repertoires in COVID-19. Per the study methods: From reference gene primer amplification, estimates of nucleated cell counts were derived. Libraries were prepared by immunoSEQ multiplex PCR; TCRdb keeps only in-frame clonotypes and omits some of them. The DNA gave D and trimming, while V, J and clone size come from that table. The repertoire holds under 200,000 clones, with approximately 87% as singletons. CDR1 KGHDR and CDR2 SFDVKD come from the germline V gene. The CDR3 spans 15 residues. Trimming left V 5 bases short and J 1 base short, with 13 bases between.

The specimen sequenced was peripheral blood. The source is a woman in her 70s with COVID-19, enrolled during active disease. The rearrangement uses TRBV24-1 and TRBJ2-5; TRBD1 might be the D (6 bases). The CDR3 region has the DNA TGTGCCACCAGTGCCACGGGACAAGCCCAAGAGACCCAGTACTTC. This translates into CATSATGQAQETQYF.